Included here is one T cell receptor beta chain sequence, with context. This entry belongs to a study of blood T cell repertoires in COVID-19. Study details: Samples taken during acute and convalescent COVID-19 were collected in the United States, Italy and Spain. Sources were T cells, B-cell-depleted T cells, or PBMCs; the material itself was cDNA or gDNA.

Original analysis: Amplification from reference gene primers served as the basis for estimated nucleated cell counts. TCRdb's copy holds only in-frame clones and misses some; the assay was immunoSEQ multiplex PCR. The DNA was the basis for D and trimming; V, J and clone size are from that table. The sample holds about 370,000 clones, about 90% seen once. Germline CDR1 SGHTA, CDR2 FQGNSA. The CDR3 consists of 13 residues. V shed 5 bases and J shed 3 bases, with 8 bases lying between them. Sequencing used peripheral blood. The rearrangement uses TRBV7-2 and TRBJ1-5; D remains ambiguous. The clonotype originates from a man aged 18 to 30 with active or convalescent COVID-19. CDR3 coding DNA: TGTGCCAGCAGCCCGAGCCTCAATCAGCCCCAGCATTTT. Translation: CASSPSLNQPQHF.